The 18 T cell receptor beta chains below were found in one sample sequenced in a study of blood T cell repertoires in COVID-19. This table comes from immunoSEQ multiplex PCR, and its TCRdb copy is limited to in-frame clones, with some not included. The sample includes fewer than 80,000 clones, roughly 86% of them seen just once. Sequencing input: peripheral blood. The receptors were sampled from a man between 65 and 85 years old with acute or convalescent COVID-19.

The V call is TRBV6-5, the J call TRBJ1-3; D unresolved. Per germline, CDR1 MNHEY and CDR2 SVGAGI. Trimming took off 7 bases at V and 0 bases at J, with 10 bases between the two ends. This CDR3 region has 14 residues. The CDR3 is CASTVGGSGNTIYF. CDR3 nucleotides: TGTGCCAGCACGGTCGGAGGCTCTGGAAACACCATATATTTT.

V gene TRBV9 combines with J gene TRBJ1-1, with 7 bases identical to TRBD1. V trimming: 0 bases; J trimming: 10 bases; junction bases outside the gene matches: 3. CDR3 size: 12 residues. Germline V lookup: CDR1 SGDLS, CDR2 YYNGEE. For the CDR3, the DNA is TGTGCCAGCAGCGTAGTTGAGGGGGCAGCTTTCTTT. The encoded protein is CASSVVEGAAFF.

The sample holds one count of this clone. V is TRBV6-5 and J is TRBJ2-5, with 14 bases that match TRBD2. The CDR3 totals 15 residues. Germline values: CDR1 MNHEY, CDR2 SVGAGI. V shed 7 bases, J shed 5 bases, and the junction held 6 bases outside the gene matches. The CDR3 DNA reads TGTGCCAGCACCCCCAGGACTAGCGGGAGGGAGACCCAGTACTTC. Translated, it gives CASTPRTSGRETQYF.

The V call is TRBV6-1, the J call TRBJ2-7; no firm D call. The germline V gene has CDR1 MNHNS and CDR2 SASEGT. This CDR3 region has 14 residues. Trimming pared 2 bases from V and 8 bases from J, leaving 16 bases between. CDR3 coding DNA: TGTGCCAGCAGTGAAAGTGCTACGAGTATGAAGCAGTACTTC. This encodes CASSESATSMKQYF.

V usage is TRBV5-1 and J usage is TRBJ2-7, with no clear D. The V gene's germline CDR1 is SGHRS and CDR2 YFSETQ. The length of the CDR3 is 12 residues. Trimming stripped 0 bases from V and 3 bases from J, with 4 bases between. The CDR3 DNA is TGCGCCAGCAGCTTGGACGGCTACGAGCAGTACTTC. This translates into CASSLDGYEQYF.

This chain connects TRBV27 to TRBJ2-1; D unclear. The V and J ends lost 4 bases and 2 bases respectively, with 9 bases between them. Germline loops: CDR1 MNHEY, CDR2 SMNVEV (reference sequence). The CDR3 runs 14 residues. The CDR3 here is CASSSVGPYNEQFF. The CDR3 nucleotides read TGTGCCAGCAGTTCTGTTGGGCCCTACAATGAGCAGTTCTTC.

The chain is built from TRBV3-1 (or the pseudogene TRBV3-2) and TRBJ2-3, with 8 bases identical to TRBD2. Germline CDR1 and CDR2: LGHDT and YNNKEL (reference sequence). After removal of 0 bases from V and 15 bases from J, the junction contained 2 bases not matched to a gene. The CDR3 is 11 residues long. In DNA form, the CDR3 reads TGTGCCAGCAGCCAAGAGCGGGAGGTTTATTTT. Translated: CASSQEREVYF.

The rearrangement uses TRBV24-1 and TRBJ1-5, with 8 bases that match TRBD1. The germline gives CDR1 KGHDR, CDR2 SFDVKD. V lost 11 bases, J lost 2 bases, and 4 bases stayed unmatched. CDR3 length: 13 amino acids. This CDR3 reads CASQGAGNQPQHF. The CDR3 DNA follows: TGTGCCAGCCAGGGGGCAGGCAATCAGCCCCAGCATTTT.

V usage is TRBV10-2 and J usage is TRBJ2-7; 7 bases agree with TRBD1. V trimming: 5 bases; J trimming: 4 bases; junction bases outside the gene matches: 8. This CDR3 is built from 14 residues. CDR1 is WSHSY, CDR2 SAAADI, per germline. CDR3 sequence: CASSPWDREYEQYF. CDR3 coding DNA: TGCGCCAGCAGTCCTTGGGACAGAGAATACGAGCAGTACTTC.

DNA for the CDR3: TGTGCCAGCAGACACCCCGGACTCCCCTCTGGAAACACCATATATTTT. This encodes CASRHPGLPSGNTIYF. The J gene is TRBJ1-3, the V gene TRBV6-6; D gene uncertain. Germline V CDR1 and CDR2: MNHNY, SVGAGI (reference sequence). This CDR3 comprises 16 residues. V lost 6 bases, J lost 0 bases, and 15 bases lay in between.

The rearrangement uses TRBV6-2 or TRBV6-3 and TRBJ2-1, with D tentatively TRBD2 (5 bases). Trimming left V 6 bases short and J 5 bases short, with 11 bases between. The length of the CDR3 is 13 residues. Germline CDR1 and CDR2: MNHEY and SVGEGT. In DNA, the CDR3 is TGTGCCAGCAGCCTGCGGGTTCACAATGAGCAGTTCTTC. Protein sequence: CASSLRVHNEQFF.

The chain employs TRBV12-3 or TRBV12-4 and TRBJ2-5; the D is unclear. CDR3 size: 13 residues. V was shortened by 5 bases and J by 3 bases, with 10 bases between the two germline ends. CDR3 DNA: TGTGCCAGCAGTACATCACAGAAAGAGACCCAGTACTTC. Translated, it gives CASSTSQKETQYF.

A remark on this clone: At the DNA level, this CDR3 is encoded by other sequences in the same sample as well. The V gene is TRBV7-9, the J gene TRBJ1-1, with TRBD1 matching 7 bases. This CDR3 comprises 13 residues. The germline V gene has CDR1 SEHNR and CDR2 FQNEAQ (reference sequence). Trimming at V came to 4 bases and at J to 2 bases, leaving 1 base not matched to a gene. This chain's CDR3 is CASSWDRNTEAFF. In DNA, the CDR3 is TGTGCCAGCAGCTGGGACAGAAACACTGAAGCTTTCTTT.

This clone was seen just once. The chain recombines TRBV6-5 with TRBJ2-5; TRBD1 matches 8 bases. The germline V gene has CDR1 MNHEY and CDR2 SVGAGI. This CDR3 has 14 residues. The ends lost 6 bases at V and 5 bases at J; junction bases unmatched: 8. CDR3 loop: CASRPDTGGETQYF. For the CDR3, the DNA is TGTGCCAGCAGACCTGATACAGGGGGGGAGACCCAGTACTTC.

This chain connects TRBV18 to TRBJ2-7, with TRBD2 matching over 12 bases. The CDR3 is made up of 13 amino acids. Germline V gives CDR1 KGHSH, CDR2 LQKENI. V gave up 6 bases and J gave up 3 bases; unmatched junction bases: 0. CDR3 nucleotides: TGTGCCAGCTCGACTAGCGGGAGCTACGAGCAGTACTTC. Translated, it gives CASSTSGSYEQYF.

The chain joins TRBV5-1 to TRBJ2-1; 7 nucleotides line up with TRBD2. Germline CDR1 SGHRS, CDR2 YFSETQ. V shed 3 bases, J shed 3 bases, and the junction held 9 bases outside the gene matches. CDR3 size: 16 residues. Here the CDR3 DNA reads TGCGCCAGCAGCTCCCGGCGAGCGGGGAACTACAATGAGCAGTTCTTC. Its protein is CASSSRRAGNYNEQFF.

The V and J genes are TRBV5-6 and TRBJ1-4; no clear D gene. There are 16 residues in the CDR3. Germline CDR1 reads SGHDT; CDR2 reads YYEEEE. V gave up 4 bases and J gave up 3 bases, with 16 bases separating them. The CDR3 spells CASSPGPENANEKLFF. The CDR3 nucleotides are TGTGCCAGCAGCCCAGGCCCCGAGAATGCTAATGAAAAACTGTTTTTT.

The chain employs TRBV13 and TRBJ2-1, with 10 bases fitting TRBD2. The CDR3 length is 13 residues. Trimming cost V 5 bases and J 14 bases; bases outside gene matches: 9. The germline V gene encodes CDR1 PRHDT and CDR2 FYEKMQ (reference sequence). The CDR3 sequence: CASSLTSGPEKFF. The CDR3 DNA follows: TGTGCCAGCAGCCTGACTAGCGGGCCCGAAAAGTTCTTC.